This TCR beta chain originates from a study of shared clonotypes between healthy human individuals. Study summary: Samples came from a couple of female and a few male donors aged 18 to 49.

Germline loops: CDR1 SNHLY, CDR2 FYNNEI. CDR3 length equals 14 residues. Trimming shortened V by 6 bases and J by 3 bases, and 15 bases separated the two germline ends. Donors were healthy HIV-negative adults without recent acute infections or vaccinations. Sequenced by immunoSEQ multiplex PCR; TCRdb stores in-frame clones only, minus some. The sample gives more than 2 million clones, around 95% of which show up once; about 0.13% is in the top ten. Sequences were obtained from naive CD4+ T cells sorted from blood. Indicated subset: CD45RA+ positively selected. The sequence was collected from a young man in good health. J is TRBJ2-7 and V is TRBV2; D unclear. For the CDR3, the DNA is TGTGCCAGCAGCCCCAGTTACACCCACTACGAGCAGTACTTC. Protein product: CASSPSYTHYEQYF.